This TCR beta chain was found in a study of T cell responses to AZD1222 COVID-19 vaccine. Whole-study findings and limits: Spike-wide coverage was observed for vaccine-associated CD4 TCRs, with dominant responses at 160-218 and 743-854. No day 14 peak samples; only post-peak repertoires were characterized. Close to half of spike-specific TCRs reportedly recognize unmutated variant regions.

Sequencing used immunoSEQ multiplex PCR; TCRdb keeps in-frame clones, though not all of them. The table has approximately 180,000 clones, roughly nine tenths seen once. As for this clone: Its cognate antigen is unknown.

The CDR3 spans 14 residues. From germline, CDR1 is MNHEY and CDR2 SVGAGI. V was clipped by 6 bases and J by 0 bases; unmatched bases: 1. The sequencing used peripheral blood, collected 28 days after the second dose of the MenACWY control vaccine. The clonotype originates from an adult who received the MenACWY meningococcal vaccine as a control. The chain uses TRBV6-5 and TRBJ2-3; 9 bases map to TRBD2. CDR3 sequence: CASRTSGSTDTQYF. The CDR3 bases are TGTGCCAGCAGAACTAGCGGGAGCACAGATACGCAGTATTTT.